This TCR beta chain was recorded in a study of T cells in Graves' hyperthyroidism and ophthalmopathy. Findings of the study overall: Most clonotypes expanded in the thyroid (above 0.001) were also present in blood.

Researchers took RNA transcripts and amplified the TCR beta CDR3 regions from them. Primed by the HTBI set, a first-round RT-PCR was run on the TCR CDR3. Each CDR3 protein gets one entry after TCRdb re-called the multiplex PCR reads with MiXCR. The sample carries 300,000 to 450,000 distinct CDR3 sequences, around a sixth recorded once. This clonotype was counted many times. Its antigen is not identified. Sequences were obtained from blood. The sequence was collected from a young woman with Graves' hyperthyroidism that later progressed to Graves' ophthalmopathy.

As DNA, the CDR3 is TGCAGTGCTAGGCGGACAGATATGAACACTGAAGCTTTCTTT. This sequence encodes CSARRTDMNTEAFF. V and J are TRBV20-1 and TRBJ1-1, with a possible D match to TRBD1 (6 bases). CDR1 DFQATT and CDR2 SNEGSKA come from the germline V gene (reference sequence). The CDR3 is 14 amino acids. V lost 3 bases, J lost 0 bases, and 11 bases lay in between.